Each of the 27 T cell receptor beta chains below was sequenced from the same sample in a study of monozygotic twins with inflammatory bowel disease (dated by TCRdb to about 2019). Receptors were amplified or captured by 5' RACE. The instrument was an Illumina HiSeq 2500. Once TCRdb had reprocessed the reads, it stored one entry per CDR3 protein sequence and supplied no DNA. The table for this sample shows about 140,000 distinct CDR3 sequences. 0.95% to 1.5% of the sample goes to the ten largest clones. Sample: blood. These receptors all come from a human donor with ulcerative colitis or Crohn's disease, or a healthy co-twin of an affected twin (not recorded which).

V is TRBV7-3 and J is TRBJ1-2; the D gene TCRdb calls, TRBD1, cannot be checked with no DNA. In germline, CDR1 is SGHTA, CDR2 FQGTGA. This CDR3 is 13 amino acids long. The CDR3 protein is CASSSDRQYGYTF.

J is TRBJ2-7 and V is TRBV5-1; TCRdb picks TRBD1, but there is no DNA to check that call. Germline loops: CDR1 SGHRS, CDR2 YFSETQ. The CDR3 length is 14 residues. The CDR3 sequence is CASSLEGGVGEQYF.

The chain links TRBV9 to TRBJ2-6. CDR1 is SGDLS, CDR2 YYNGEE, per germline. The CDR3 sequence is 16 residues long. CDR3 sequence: CASSVDHFSGANVLTF.

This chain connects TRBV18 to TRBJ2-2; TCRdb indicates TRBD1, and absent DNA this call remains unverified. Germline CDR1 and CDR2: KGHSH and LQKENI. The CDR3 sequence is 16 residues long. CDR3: CASSFPGQRYTGELFF.

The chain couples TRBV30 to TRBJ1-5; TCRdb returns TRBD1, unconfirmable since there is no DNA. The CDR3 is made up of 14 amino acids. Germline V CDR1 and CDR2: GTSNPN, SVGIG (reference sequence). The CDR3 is CAWSNPGADQPQHF. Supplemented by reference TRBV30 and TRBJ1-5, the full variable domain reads SQTIHQWPATLVQPVGSPLSLECTVEGTSNPNLYWYRQAAGRGLQLLFYSVGIGQISSEVPQNLSASRPQDRQFILSSKKLLLSDSGFYLCAWSNPGADQPQHFGDGTRLSIL.

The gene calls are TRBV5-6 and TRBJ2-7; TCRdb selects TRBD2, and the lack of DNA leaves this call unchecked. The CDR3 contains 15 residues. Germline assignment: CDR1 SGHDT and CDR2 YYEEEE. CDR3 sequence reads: CASTVRGGFAYEQYF.

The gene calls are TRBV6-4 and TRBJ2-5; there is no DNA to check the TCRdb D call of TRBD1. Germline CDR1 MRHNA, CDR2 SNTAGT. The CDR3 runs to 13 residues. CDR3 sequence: CASSVDRGETQYF.

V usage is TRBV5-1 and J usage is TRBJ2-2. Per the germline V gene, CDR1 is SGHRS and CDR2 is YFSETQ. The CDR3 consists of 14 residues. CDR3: CASSAQANTGELFF. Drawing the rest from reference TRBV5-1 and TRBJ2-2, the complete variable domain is KAGVTQTPRYLIKTRGQQVTLSCSPISGHRSVSWYQQTPGQGLQFLFEYFSETQRNKGNFPGRFSGRQFSNSRSEMNVSTLELGDSALYLCASSAQANTGELFFGEGSRLTVL.

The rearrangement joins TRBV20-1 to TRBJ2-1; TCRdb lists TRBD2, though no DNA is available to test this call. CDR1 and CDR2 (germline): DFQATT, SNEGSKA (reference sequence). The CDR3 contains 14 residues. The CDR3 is CSGPLAGAGDEQFF.

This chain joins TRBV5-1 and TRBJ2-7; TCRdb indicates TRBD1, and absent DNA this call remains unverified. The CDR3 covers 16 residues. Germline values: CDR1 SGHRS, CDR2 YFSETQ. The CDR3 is CASALSIDRPAYEQYF.

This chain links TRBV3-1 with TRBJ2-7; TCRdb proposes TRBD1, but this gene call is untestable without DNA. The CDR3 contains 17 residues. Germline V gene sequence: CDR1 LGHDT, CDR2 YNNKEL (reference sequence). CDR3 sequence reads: CASSQGWGGRISYEQYF.

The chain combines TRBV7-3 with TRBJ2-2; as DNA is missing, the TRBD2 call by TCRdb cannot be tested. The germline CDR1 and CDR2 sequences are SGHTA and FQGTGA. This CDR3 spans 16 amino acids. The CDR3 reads CASSRRTSGRSGELFF.

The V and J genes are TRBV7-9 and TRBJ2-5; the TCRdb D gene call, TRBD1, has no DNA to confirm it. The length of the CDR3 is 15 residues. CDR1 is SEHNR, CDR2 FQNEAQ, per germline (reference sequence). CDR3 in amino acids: CASSSLQATGETQYF.

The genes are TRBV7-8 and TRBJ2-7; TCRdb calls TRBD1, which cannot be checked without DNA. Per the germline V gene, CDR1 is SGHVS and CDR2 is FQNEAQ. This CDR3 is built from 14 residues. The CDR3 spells CASSTGTGSREQYF.

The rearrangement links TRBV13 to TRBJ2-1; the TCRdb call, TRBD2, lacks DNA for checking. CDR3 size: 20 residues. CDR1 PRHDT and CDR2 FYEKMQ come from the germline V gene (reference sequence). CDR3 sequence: CASSLYTRTSGRAVYNEQFF.

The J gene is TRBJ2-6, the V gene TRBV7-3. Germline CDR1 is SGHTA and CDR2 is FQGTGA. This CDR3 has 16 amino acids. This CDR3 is CASSLFASSGANVLTF.

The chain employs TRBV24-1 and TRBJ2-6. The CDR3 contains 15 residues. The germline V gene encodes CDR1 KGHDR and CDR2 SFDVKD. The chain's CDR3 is CATSDFTAGANVLTF.

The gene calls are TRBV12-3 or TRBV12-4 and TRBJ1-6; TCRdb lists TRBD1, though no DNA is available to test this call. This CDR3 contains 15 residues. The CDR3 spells CASSLTGQGNSPLHF.

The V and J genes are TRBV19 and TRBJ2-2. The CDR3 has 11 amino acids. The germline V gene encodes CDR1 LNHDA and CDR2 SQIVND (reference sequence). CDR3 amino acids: CASSMVGELFF.

The chain's CDR3 is CASSQTWASGKRRNIQYF. This sequence joins TRBV7-6 and TRBJ2-4; absent DNA, TCRdb's TRBD2 call cannot be checked. Germline V CDR1 and CDR2: SGHVS, FNYEAQ. The CDR3 loop spans 18 amino acids. The whole variable domain, remainder taken from reference TRBV7-6 and TRBJ2-4, is GAGVSQSPRYKVTKRGQDVALRCDPISGHVSLYWYRQALGQGPEFLTYFNYEAQQDKSGLPNDRFSAERPEGSISTLTIQRTEQRDSAMYRCASSQTWASGKRRNIQYFGAGTRLSVL.

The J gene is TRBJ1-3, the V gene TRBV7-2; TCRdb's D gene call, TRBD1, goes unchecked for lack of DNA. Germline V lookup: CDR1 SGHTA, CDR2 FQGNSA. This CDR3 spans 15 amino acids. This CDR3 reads CASSLETASGNTIYF.

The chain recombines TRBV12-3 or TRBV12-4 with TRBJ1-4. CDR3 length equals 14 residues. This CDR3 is CASSLAFRGEKLFF.

CDR3 in amino acids: CSVESGLHSTDTQYF. This chain uses TRBV29-1 with TRBJ2-3; TCRdb's assignment of TRBD2 cannot be checked, as there is no DNA. The CDR3 has 15 amino acids. The germline V gene encodes CDR1 SQVTM and CDR2 ANQGSEA.

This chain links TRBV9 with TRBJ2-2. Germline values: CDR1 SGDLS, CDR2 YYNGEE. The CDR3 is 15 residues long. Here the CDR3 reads CASSSQFGSTGELFF. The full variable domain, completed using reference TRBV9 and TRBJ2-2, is DSGVTQTPKHLITATGQRVTLRCSPRSGDLSVYWYQQSLDQGLQFLIQYYNGEERAKGNILERFSAQQFPDLHSELNLSSLELGDSALYFCASSSQFGSTGELFFGEGSRLTVL.

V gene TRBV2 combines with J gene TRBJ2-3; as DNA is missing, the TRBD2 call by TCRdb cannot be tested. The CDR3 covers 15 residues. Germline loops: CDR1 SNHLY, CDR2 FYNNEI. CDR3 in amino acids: CASSVAGLSGDTQYF. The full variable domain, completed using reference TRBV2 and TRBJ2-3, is EPEVTQTPSHQVTQMGQEVILRCVPISNHLYFYWYRQILGQKVEFLVSFYNNEISEKSEIFDDQFSVERPDGSNFTLKIRSTKLEDSAMYFCASSVAGLSGDTQYFGPGTRLTVL.

Here the CDR3 reads CASPDRGDGYTF. The gene calls are TRBV28 and TRBJ1-2; without DNA, the TCRdb call of TRBD1 cannot be checked. The CDR3 length is 12 residues. Germline CDR1 and CDR2: MDHEN and SYDVKM.

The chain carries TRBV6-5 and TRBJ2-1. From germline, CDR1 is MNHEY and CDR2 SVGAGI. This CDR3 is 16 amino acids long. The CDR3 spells CASSYEVGSPINEQFF.